This TCR beta chain was found in a study of blood T cells in healthy people across ages. A J-beta primer mix and a sample-barcoded 5' primer were used in a second PCR of about 7 to 11 cycles. Using its own MiXCR run on the 5' RACE reads, TCRdb lists one record per CDR3 protein. This repertoire shows about 680,000 distinct CDR3 sequences, 45% to 50% found once; its top ten account for 25% to 35%. Overall study results and limits: Whereas aged donors had fewer naive CD4+ cells, long-lived donors had more of them and higher diversity.

The CDR3 runs 16 residues. V lost 0 bases, J lost 3 bases, and 8 bases stayed unmatched. The germline V gene encodes CDR1 MNHNY and CDR2 SVGAGI (reference sequence). This clonotype appeared a few times. What it binds is not known. Total RNA, at least 5.5 micrograms per sample, came from PBMCs. This sequence joins TRBV6-6 and TRBJ2-7, with 7 bases identical to TRBD2. This clonotype was sampled from an older woman in good health. Sequenced material: blood. The CDR3 loop reads CASSYSPTSTDYEQYF. CDR3 nucleotide sequence: TGTGCCAGCAGTTACTCGCCGACTAGCACCGACTACGAGCAGTACTTC.